The entry below gives a single T cell receptor beta chain sequence along with its context. Under the authors' procedure: Estimation of nucleated cell counts was performed using reference gene primer amplification. The protocol was immunoSEQ multiplex PCR, while the TCRdb copy is restricted to in-frame clones and leaves out a portion. V and J calls and clone size are as listed in that table; D and trimming were resolved from the DNA. Of under 70,000 clones listed, around 90% are singletons. The CDR3 is made up of 15 amino acids. Trimming took off 4 bases at V and 1 base at J, with 14 bases between the two ends. Per germline, CDR1 SGHRS and CDR2 YFSETQ. The data originate from a study of blood T cell repertoires in COVID-19. Study details: Both acute and convalescent COVID-19 samples were obtained from the United States, Italy and Spain. T cells, B-cell-depleted T cells, or PBMCs supplied cDNA or gDNA.

The chain carries TRBV5-1 and TRBJ1-1; D remains unclear. The receptor was derived from a human donor with active COVID-19. The donor label of this sample is uncertain. The sequenced material came from peripheral blood. CDR3 coding DNA: TGCGCCAGCAGCCCCCTAACGGGTGAGAACACTGAAGCTTTCTTT. Its protein product is CASSPLTGENTEAFF. Based on the CDR3 plus reference TRBV5-1 and TRBJ1-1, the full variable domain is KAGVTQTPRYLIKTRGQQVTLSCSPISGHRSVSWYQQTPGQGLQFLFEYFSETQRNKGNFPGRFSGRQFSNSRSEMNVSTLELGDSALYLCASSPLTGENTEAFFGQGTRLTVV.